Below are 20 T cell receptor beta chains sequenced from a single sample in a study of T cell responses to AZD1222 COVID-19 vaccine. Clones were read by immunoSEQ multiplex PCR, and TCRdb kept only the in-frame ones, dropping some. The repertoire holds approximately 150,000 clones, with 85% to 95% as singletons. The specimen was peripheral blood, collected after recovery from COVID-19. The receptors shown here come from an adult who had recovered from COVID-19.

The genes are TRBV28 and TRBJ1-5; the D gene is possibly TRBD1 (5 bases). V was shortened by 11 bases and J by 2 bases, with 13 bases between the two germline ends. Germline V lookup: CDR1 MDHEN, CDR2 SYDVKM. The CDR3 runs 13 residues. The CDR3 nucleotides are TGTGCCTCCCTCAAGACAGGCAATCAGCCCCAGCATTTT. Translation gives CASLKTGNQPQHF. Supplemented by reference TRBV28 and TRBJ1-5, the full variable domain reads DVKVTQSSRYLVKRTGEKVFLECVQDMDHENMFWYRQDPGLGLRLIYFSYDVKMKEKGDIPEGYSVSREKKERFSLILESASTNQTSMYLCASLKTGNQPQHFGDGTRLSIL.

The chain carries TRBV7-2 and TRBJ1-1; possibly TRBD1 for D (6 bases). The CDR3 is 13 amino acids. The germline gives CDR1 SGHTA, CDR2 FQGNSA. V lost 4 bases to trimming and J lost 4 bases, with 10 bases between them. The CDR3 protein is CASSSRGSTEAFF. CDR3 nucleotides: TGTGCCAGCAGCTCGAGGGGGTCCACTGAAGCTTTCTTT.

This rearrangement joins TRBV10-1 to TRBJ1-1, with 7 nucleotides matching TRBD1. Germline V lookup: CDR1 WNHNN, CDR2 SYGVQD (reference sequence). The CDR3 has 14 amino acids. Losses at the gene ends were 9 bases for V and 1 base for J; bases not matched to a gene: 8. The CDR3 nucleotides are TGCGCCAGGCCAGGGGGGGTCGGGAACACTGAAGCTTTCTTT. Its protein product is CARPGGVGNTEAFF.

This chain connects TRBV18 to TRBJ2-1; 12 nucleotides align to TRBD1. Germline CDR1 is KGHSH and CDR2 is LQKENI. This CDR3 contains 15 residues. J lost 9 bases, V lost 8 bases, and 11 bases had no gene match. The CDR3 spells CASTVSGQGAGEQFF. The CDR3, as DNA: TGTGCCAGCACCGTATCGGGACAGGGGGCTGGTGAGCAGTTCTTC.

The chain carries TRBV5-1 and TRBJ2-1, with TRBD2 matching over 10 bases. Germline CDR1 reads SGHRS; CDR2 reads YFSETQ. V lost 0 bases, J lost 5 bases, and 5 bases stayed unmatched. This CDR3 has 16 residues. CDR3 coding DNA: TGCGCCAGCAGCTTGGCTAGCGGGAGCGAGAACAATGAGCAGTTCTTC. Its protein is CASSLASGSENNEQFF.

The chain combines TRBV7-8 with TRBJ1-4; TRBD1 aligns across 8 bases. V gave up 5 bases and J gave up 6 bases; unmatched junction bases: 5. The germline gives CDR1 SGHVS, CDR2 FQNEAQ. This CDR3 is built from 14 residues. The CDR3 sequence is CASSLGQGDEKLFF. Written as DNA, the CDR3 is TGTGCCAGCAGCCTCGGACAGGGCGATGAAAAACTGTTTTTT.

CDR3 nucleotides: TGTGCCAGCAGCCAACACAAGGAAAAACTGTTTTTT. This translates into CASSQHKEKLFF. V gene TRBV12-3 or TRBV12-4 combines with J gene TRBJ1-4; the D is unclear. This CDR3 has 12 residues. The germline V and J ends were trimmed by 6 bases and 8 bases, with 10 bases remaining between them.

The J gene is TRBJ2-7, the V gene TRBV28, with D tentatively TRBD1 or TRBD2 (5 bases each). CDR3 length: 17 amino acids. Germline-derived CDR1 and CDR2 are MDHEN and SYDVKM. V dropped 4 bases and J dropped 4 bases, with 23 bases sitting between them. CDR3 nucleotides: TGTGCCAGCAGTTCCGCCGCCTTCGGGACGGATAATTACGAGCAGTACTTC. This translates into CASSSAAFGTDNYEQYF.

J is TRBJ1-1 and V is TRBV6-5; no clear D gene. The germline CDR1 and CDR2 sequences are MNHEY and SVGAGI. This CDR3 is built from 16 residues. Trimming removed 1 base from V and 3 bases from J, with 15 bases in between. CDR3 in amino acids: CASSYYEIGRDTEAFF. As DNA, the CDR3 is TGTGCCAGCAGTTACTACGAGATCGGGCGGGACACTGAAGCTTTCTTT.

The CDR3 sequence: CASSTGPFLAAFF. The DNA for the CDR3 is TGTGCCAGTAGTACCGGGCCCTTTCTTGCGGCTTTCTTT. The genes are TRBV19 and TRBJ1-1, with unresolved D. The CDR3 is 13 residues long. V was shortened by 4 bases and J by 11 bases, with 17 bases between the two germline ends. Germline V gives CDR1 LNHDA, CDR2 SQIVND (reference sequence).

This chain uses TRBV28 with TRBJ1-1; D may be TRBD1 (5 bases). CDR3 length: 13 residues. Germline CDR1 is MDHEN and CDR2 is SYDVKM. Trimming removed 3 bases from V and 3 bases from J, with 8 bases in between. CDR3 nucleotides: TGTGCCAGCAGTTTGGCAGGGTACACTGAAGCTTTCTTT. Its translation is CASSLAGYTEAFF.

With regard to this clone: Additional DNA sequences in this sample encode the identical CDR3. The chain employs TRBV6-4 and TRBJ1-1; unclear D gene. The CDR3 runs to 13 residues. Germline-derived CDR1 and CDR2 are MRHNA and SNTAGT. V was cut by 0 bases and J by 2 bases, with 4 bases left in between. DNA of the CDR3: TGTGCCAGCAGTGACTCCGCAAACACTGAAGCTTTCTTT. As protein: CASSDSANTEAFF.

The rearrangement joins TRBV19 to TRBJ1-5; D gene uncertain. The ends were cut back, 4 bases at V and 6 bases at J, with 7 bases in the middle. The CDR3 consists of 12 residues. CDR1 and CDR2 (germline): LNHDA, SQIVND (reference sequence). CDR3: CASSKEGQPQHF. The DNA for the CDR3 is TGTGCCAGTAGTAAAGAGGGTCAGCCCCAGCATTTT. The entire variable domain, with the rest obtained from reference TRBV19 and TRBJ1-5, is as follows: DGGITQSPKYLFRKEGQNVTLSCEQNLNHDAMYWYRQDPGQGLRLIYYSQIVNDFQKGDIAEGYSVSREKKESFPLTVTSAQKNPTAFYLCASSKEGQPQHFGDGTRLSIL.

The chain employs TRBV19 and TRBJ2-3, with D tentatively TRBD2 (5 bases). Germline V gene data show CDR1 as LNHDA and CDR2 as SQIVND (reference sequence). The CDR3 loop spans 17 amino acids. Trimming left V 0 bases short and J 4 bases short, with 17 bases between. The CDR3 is CASSIDLTSLVADTQYF. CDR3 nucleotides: TGTGCCAGTAGTATAGATCTAACTAGTTTGGTCGCAGATACGCAGTATTTT.

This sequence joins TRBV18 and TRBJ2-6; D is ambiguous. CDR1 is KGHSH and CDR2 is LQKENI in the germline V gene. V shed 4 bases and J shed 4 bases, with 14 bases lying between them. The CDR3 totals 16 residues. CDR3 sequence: CASSQLPGQGANVLTF. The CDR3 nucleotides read TGTGCCAGCTCACAGCTTCCCGGGCAAGGGGCCAACGTCCTGACTTTC.

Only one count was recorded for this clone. The CDR3 region is CASSPWTATNTGELFF. The CDR3 region has the DNA TGTGCCAGCTCACCGTGGACAGCCACGAACACCGGGGAGCTGTTTTTT. J is TRBJ2-2 and V is TRBV18; D might be TRBD1 (6 bases). Per the germline V gene, CDR1 is KGHSH and CDR2 is LQKENI. Trimming cost V 3 bases and J 0 bases, with 11 bases left between them. The CDR3 covers 16 residues.

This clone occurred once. CDR3 nucleotides: TGTGCCAGCAGCCCGGCAGCTAACTATGGCTACACCTTC. Translation gives CASSPAANYGYTF. The rearrangement uses TRBV7-9 and TRBJ1-2; D ambiguous. Trimming took 5 bases from V and 0 from J, leaving 7 bases between them. The germline CDR1 and CDR2 sequences are SEHNR and FQNEAQ (reference sequence). This CDR3 spans 13 amino acids.

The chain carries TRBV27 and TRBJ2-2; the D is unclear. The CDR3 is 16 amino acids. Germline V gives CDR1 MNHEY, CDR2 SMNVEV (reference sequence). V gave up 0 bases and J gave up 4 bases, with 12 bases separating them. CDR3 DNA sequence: TGTGCCAGCAGTTTATCCTCCGGCAGTTCCACCGGGGAGCTGTTTTTT. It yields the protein CASSLSSGSSTGELFF.

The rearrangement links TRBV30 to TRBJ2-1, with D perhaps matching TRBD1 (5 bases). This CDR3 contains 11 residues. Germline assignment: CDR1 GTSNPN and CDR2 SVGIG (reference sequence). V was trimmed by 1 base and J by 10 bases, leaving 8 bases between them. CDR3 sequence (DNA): TGTGCCTGGAGTGCAGGGCTGGAGCAGTTCTTC. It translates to CAWSAGLEQFF.

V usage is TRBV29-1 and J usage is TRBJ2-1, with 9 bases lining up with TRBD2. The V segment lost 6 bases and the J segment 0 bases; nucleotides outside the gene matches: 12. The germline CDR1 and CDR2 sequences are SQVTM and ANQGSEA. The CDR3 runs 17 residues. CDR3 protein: CSVEQTSGFYSYNEQFF. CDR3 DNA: TGCAGCGTCGAACAAACTAGCGGGTTTTACTCCTACAATGAGCAGTTCTTC.